The 5 T cell receptor beta chains presented below share a single source sample, sequenced in a study of blood T cell dynamics during melanoma immunotherapy. Clones were read by immunoSEQ multiplex PCR, and TCRdb kept only the in-frame ones, dropping some. The sample includes under 15,000 clones, approximately 90% of them seen just once. Time point in this sample: week 3, after first cycle of checkpoint inhibitor. The sample consisted of blood, taken from a patient treated with checkpoint blockade. These receptor sequences come from a human donor with melanoma.

This chain links TRBV4-1 with TRBJ2-7, with 8 bases that match TRBD1. V was clipped by 5 bases and J by 2 bases; unmatched bases: 8. This CDR3 is built from 15 residues. The germline V gene has CDR1 MGHRA and CDR2 YSYEKL. CDR3 coding DNA: TGCGCCAGCAGCTATCCGGGACAGGCGGCCTACGAGCAGTACTTC. It is translated as CASSYPGQAAYEQYF.

CDR3 amino acids: CASRHTGGNRTLNTEAFF. Written as DNA, the CDR3 is TGCGCCAGCAGACACACCGGTGGGAACAGGACACTAAACACTGAAGCTTTCTTT. V usage is TRBV5-1 and J usage is TRBJ1-1, with D perhaps matching TRBD1 (5 bases). The CDR3 has 18 amino acids. The V end lost 5 bases, the J end lost 2 bases, and 25 bases lay between the germline ends. The V gene's germline CDR1 is SGHRS and CDR2 YFSETQ.

The chain combines TRBV18 with TRBJ2-5; the D gene is possibly TRBD2 (6 bases). CDR3 length: 13 residues. The V end was cut by 3 bases, the J end by 5 bases, with 10 bases between. CDR1 is KGHSH and CDR2 is LQKENI in the germline V gene. The CDR3 spells CASSPSREETQYF. The CDR3 DNA is TGTGCCAGCTCACCGAGCCGGGAGGAGACCCAGTACTTC. Supplemented by reference TRBV18 and TRBJ2-5, the full variable domain reads NAGVMQNPRHLVRRRGQEARLRCSPMKGHSHVYWYRQLPEEGLKFMVYLQKENIIDESGMPKERFSAEFPKEGPSILRIQQVVRGDSAAYFCASSPSREETQYFGPGTRLLVL.

The chain combines TRBV7-8 with TRBJ2-1; unclear D gene. The CDR3 has 16 amino acids. CDR1 is SGHVS and CDR2 is FQNEAQ in the germline V gene. The ends were cut back, 4 bases at V and 0 bases at J, with 13 bases in the middle. CDR3 sequence reads: CASSYARLSSYNEQFF. In DNA, the CDR3 is TGTGCCAGCAGCTACGCCAGGCTCAGCTCCTACAATGAGCAGTTCTTC.

The rearrangement links TRBV7-2 to TRBJ2-3; 9 bases agree with TRBD2. CDR3 length: 17 amino acids. Unmatched junction bases numbered 14, after V lost 8 bases and J lost 2 bases. Germline CDR1 SGHTA, CDR2 FQGNSA. The CDR3 protein is CASDGLHQRGVTDTQYF. CDR3 DNA: TGTGCCAGCGACGGCCTCCATCAGCGGGGGGTCACAGATACGCAGTATTTT.